One and the same sample provided the 23 T cell receptor beta chains below, sequenced in a study of blood T cell repertoires in COVID-19. Profiled with immunoSEQ multiplex PCR; TCRdb holds only in-frame clones, not every one. The sample lists about 59,000 clones, around 90% occurring once. Sequenced input: peripheral blood. The receptors were sampled from a man older than 75 with acute or convalescent COVID-19.

The J gene is TRBJ2-3, the V gene TRBV7-8, with D possibly being TRBD2 (5 bases). This CDR3 region has 14 residues. From germline, CDR1 is SGHVS and CDR2 FQNEAQ. V lost 5 bases and J 3 bases, leaving 12 bases between the germline ends. The CDR3 loop is CASSHRRETDTQYF. The CDR3 DNA reads TGTGCCAGCAGCCATAGACGGGAAACAGATACGCAGTATTTT.

Concerning this clone: Germline is not matched at one junction end, which may reflect a read error. V and J are TRBV7-6 and TRBJ1-4; D call uncertain. Per the germline V gene, CDR1 is SGHVS and CDR2 is FNYEAQ. This CDR3 comprises 13 residues. CDR3 DNA: TGTGCCAGCAGCCTAGCCAGGAATGAAAAACTGTTTTTT. Translation gives CASSLARNEKLFF.

The V call is TRBV6-2 or TRBV6-3, the J call TRBJ2-7; tentatively, D is TRBD1 (6 bases). Germline CDR1 MNHEY, CDR2 SVGEGT. Trimming removed 7 bases at V and 2 bases at J, with 12 bases between. The length of the CDR3 is 13 residues. The CDR3 region has the DNA TGTGCCAGCACCCCAGGACAGACCTACGAGCAGTACTTC. Translating gives CASTPGQTYEQYF.

The gene calls are TRBV5-8 and TRBJ1-5; D unresolved. The V end was cut by 5 bases, the J end by 3 bases, with 6 bases between. Germline V gene data show CDR1 as SGHTS and CDR2 as YDEGEE. The CDR3 runs to 12 residues. This chain's CDR3 is CASSPSNQPQHF. The CDR3 DNA is TGTGCCAGCAGTCCTTCCAATCAGCCCCAGCATTTT.

The chain uses TRBV3-1 (or the pseudogene TRBV3-2) and TRBJ2-1, with 9 positions matching TRBD1. Germline V gives CDR1 LGHDT, CDR2 YNNKEL (reference sequence). The CDR3 loop spans 14 amino acids. J was trimmed by 4 bases and V by 5 bases; bases with no gene match: 3. For the CDR3, the DNA is TGTGCCAGCAGCTATGGACAGGGGTACAATGAGCAGTTCTTC. Its translation is CASSYGQGYNEQFF.

This rearrangement joins TRBV6-6 to TRBJ1-5, with unresolved D. Trimming shortened V by 0 bases and J by 6 bases, and 12 bases separated the two germline ends. The CDR3 loop spans 15 amino acids. CDR1 and CDR2 (germline): MNHNY, SVGAGI (reference sequence). CDR3 protein: CASSYSPGLGQPQHF. CDR3 nucleotide sequence: TGTGCCAGCAGTTACTCGCCGGGATTGGGTCAGCCCCAGCATTTT.

The chain employs TRBV19 and TRBJ1-2; D unresolved. This CDR3 comprises 14 residues. Germline V CDR1 and CDR2: LNHDA, SQIVND (reference sequence). V lost 2 bases, J lost 0 bases, and 7 bases lay in between. CDR3 bases: TGTGCCAGTAGTATATCGGGTACTAACTATGGCTACACCTTC. Its protein product is CASSISGTNYGYTF.

V is TRBV4-2 and J is TRBJ1-2; 8 nucleotides line up with TRBD1. Germline lookup yields CDR1 LGHNA and CDR2 YNFKEQ. CDR3 size: 16 residues. The junction had 15 bases not matched to a gene; V was cut back by 4 bases and J by 8 bases. The CDR3 region is CASSPAESGQGEGYTF. DNA of the CDR3: TGTGCCAGCAGCCCAGCCGAAAGCGGACAGGGCGAAGGCTACACCTTC.

The V gene is TRBV6-2 or TRBV6-3, the J gene TRBJ2-3, with TRBD1 matching over 11 bases. Trimming at V came to 7 bases and at J to 7 bases, leaving 10 bases not matched to a gene. The CDR3 is made up of 15 amino acids. CDR1 is MNHEY and CDR2 is SVGEGT in the germline V gene. CDR3 sequence: CASTPGTGGLHTQYF. As DNA, the CDR3 is TGTGCCAGCACCCCTGGGACAGGGGGATTGCATACGCAGTATTTT.

The rearrangement uses TRBV5-6 and TRBJ1-1, with D possibly matching TRBD1 (6 bases). Trimming left V 3 bases short and J 0 bases short, with 6 bases between. Germline CDR1 reads SGHDT; CDR2 reads YYEEEE. The CDR3 totals 13 residues. The CDR3 DNA reads TGTGCCAGCAGCTGGGACATGAACACTGAAGCTTTCTTT. It is translated as CASSWDMNTEAFF.

This chain links TRBV30 with TRBJ2-1; 13 bases agree with TRBD2. CDR3 size: 17 residues. Germline trimming cut 3 bases from V and 5 bases from J; bases unmatched to any gene: 10. Germline CDR1 is GTSNPN and CDR2 is SVGIG (reference sequence). Written as DNA, the CDR3 is TGTGCCTGGAGCGCCTGGACTAGCGGGGGCCGGGACAATGAGCAGTTCTTC. Its protein product is CAWSAWTSGGRDNEQFF.

This chain links TRBV6-5 with TRBJ1-1; 9 bases line up with TRBD1. The CDR3 contains 15 residues. Looked up from germline, CDR1 is MNHEY and CDR2 is SVGAGI. Losses at the gene ends were 5 bases for V and 5 bases for J; bases not matched to a gene: 9. The CDR3 DNA sequence: TGTGCCAGCAGTCCAATAACAGGGGGCGGGACTGAAGCTTTCTTT. Translation: CASSPITGGGTEAFF.

This clone appeared once. This CDR3 reads CASSNGQLRNEQFF. As DNA, the CDR3 is TGCGCCAGCAGCAACGGACAGCTGCGCAATGAGCAGTTCTTC. The V gene is TRBV5-1, the J gene TRBJ2-1; possible D gene TRBD1, 6 bases. V was shortened by 4 bases and J by 6 bases, with 14 bases between the two germline ends. CDR1 is SGHRS and CDR2 is YFSETQ in the germline V gene. CDR3 length: 14 residues.

The rearrangement uses TRBV18 and TRBJ2-1; 14 bases match TRBD2. Looked up from germline, CDR1 is KGHSH and CDR2 is LQKENI. CDR3 length equals 17 residues. V lost 5 bases and J lost 6; bases outside the gene matches: 9. The DNA of the CDR3 is TGTGCCAGCTCATTTCGGACTAGCGGGGGGATGTCCAATGAGCAGTTCTTC. Its translation: CASSFRTSGGMSNEQFF. Combining the CDR3 with reference TRBV18 and TRBJ2-1 gives the whole variable domain NAGVMQNPRHLVRRRGQEARLRCSPMKGHSHVYWYRQLPEEGLKFMVYLQKENIIDESGMPKERFSAEFPKEGPSILRIQQVVRGDSAAYFCASSFRTSGGMSNEQFFGPGTRLTVL.

This clone was recorded only once. The V and J genes are TRBV10-3 and TRBJ2-1; 13 bases fit TRBD2. V lost 6 bases to trimming and J lost 6 bases; unmatched junction nucleotides: 5. Germline V CDR1 and CDR2: ENHRY, SYGVKD. The CDR3 is made up of 15 amino acids. The CDR3 here is CAISPLAGGPNEQFF. The CDR3 DNA reads TGTGCCATCAGCCCACTAGCGGGGGGGCCCAATGAGCAGTTCTTC.

The rearrangement uses TRBV11-3 and TRBJ2-2, with D perhaps TRBD2 (5 bases). Germline V lookup: CDR1 SGHNT, CDR2 YENEEA. The CDR3 is 14 amino acids. The V and J ends lost 3 bases and 6 bases respectively, with 11 bases between them. The CDR3, as DNA: TGTGCCAGCAGCTTTAGCGTAGCATCCGGGGAGCTGTTTTTT. Translated, it gives CASSFSVASGELFF.

J is TRBJ2-2 and V is TRBV28, with 13 nucleotides matching TRBD2. Germline values: CDR1 MDHEN, CDR2 SYDVKM. With 4 bases clipped from V and 5 bases from J, the junction kept 16 bases outside the gene matches. The CDR3 totals 20 residues. The CDR3: CASSSTSGGPLGAGTGELFF. The CDR3 DNA is TGTGCCAGCAGTTCGACTAGCGGGGGGCCGCTCGGCGCGGGGACCGGGGAGCTGTTTTTT.

The rearrangement uses TRBV24-1 and TRBJ2-5; TRBD1 aligns across 7 bases. The CDR3 extends over 15 amino acids. The ends lost 3 bases at V and 4 bases at J; junction bases unmatched: 7. Looked up from germline, CDR1 is KGHDR and CDR2 is SFDVKD. The CDR3 reads CATSDEGGQGETQYF. The CDR3 coding sequence is TGTGCCACCAGTGATGAAGGGGGCCAGGGAGAGACCCAGTACTTC.

This rearrangement joins TRBV13 to TRBJ1-5; 9 nucleotides align to TRBD1. There are 15 residues in the CDR3. Germline V gene sequence: CDR1 PRHDT, CDR2 FYEKMQ (reference sequence). After removal of 5 bases from V and 7 bases from J, the junction contained 9 bases not matched to a gene. CDR3 in DNA: TGTGCCAGCAGCGCCGGGACAGGGAATGGACAGCCCCAGCATTTT. This sequence encodes CASSAGTGNGQPQHF.

This chain uses TRBV12-5 with TRBJ2-7; tentative D call: TRBD1 (5 bases). Germline loops: CDR1 LGHNT, CDR2 FRNRAP. The CDR3 is made up of 14 amino acids. V was cut by 1 base and J by 12 bases, with 19 bases left in between. The CDR3 sequence: CASGLDPPQGWLYF. The CDR3 region has the DNA TGTGCTAGTGGTTTGGACCCGCCGCAGGGCTGGCTGTACTTC.

The rearrangement uses TRBV6-5 and TRBJ1-4, with 7 bases matching TRBD1. The V segment lost 5 bases and the J segment 8 bases; nucleotides outside the gene matches: 11. From germline, CDR1 is MNHEY and CDR2 SVGAGI. The CDR3 runs 15 residues. CDR3 residues: CASSPSTGQGEKLFF. Here the CDR3 DNA reads TGTGCCAGCAGTCCATCGACAGGGCAGGGAGAAAAACTGTTTTTT.

The rearrangement links TRBV6-4 to TRBJ1-2; D remains ambiguous. Looked up from germline, CDR1 is MRHNA and CDR2 is SNTAGT. V dropped 3 bases and J dropped 9 bases, with 11 bases sitting between them. The CDR3 has 12 residues. CDR3 loop: CASSEGGGSYTF. The CDR3 DNA sequence: TGTGCCAGCAGTGAGGGCGGCGGGAGCTACACCTTC.

The chain is built from TRBV7-3 and TRBJ2-1; 10 bases align to TRBD1. The germline CDR1 and CDR2 sequences are SGHTA and FQGTGA. The CDR3 contains 15 residues. With V trimmed by 5 bases and J by 5 bases, 6 bases remained unmatched. The CDR3 spells CASSLRQGANNEQFF. CDR3 nucleotide sequence: TGTGCCAGCAGCCTTAGACAGGGGGCGAACAATGAGCAGTTCTTC.